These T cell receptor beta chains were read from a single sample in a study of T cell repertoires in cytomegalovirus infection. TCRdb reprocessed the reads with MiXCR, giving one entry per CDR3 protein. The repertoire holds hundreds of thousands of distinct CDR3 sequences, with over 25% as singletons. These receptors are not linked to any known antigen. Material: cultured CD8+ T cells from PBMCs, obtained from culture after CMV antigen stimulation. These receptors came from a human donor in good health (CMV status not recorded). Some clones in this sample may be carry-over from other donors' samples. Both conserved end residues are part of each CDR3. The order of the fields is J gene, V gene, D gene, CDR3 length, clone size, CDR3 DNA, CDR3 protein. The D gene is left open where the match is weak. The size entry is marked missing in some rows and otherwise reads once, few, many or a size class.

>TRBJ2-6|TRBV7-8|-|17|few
TGTGCCAGCAGCTTAGCGTCGGAAGGTCCTGGGGCCAACGTCCTGACTTTC
CASSLASEGPGANVLTF
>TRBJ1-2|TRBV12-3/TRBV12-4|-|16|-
TGTGCCAGCAGTTTAGCCTTGCGACCGGGGGGCTATGGCTACACCTTC
CASSLALRPGGYGYTF
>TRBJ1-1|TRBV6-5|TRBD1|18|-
TGTGCCAGCAGTTACTCAGGGGGCGGATGGCTCTTATACACTGAAGCTTTCTTT
CASSYSGGGWLLYTEAFF
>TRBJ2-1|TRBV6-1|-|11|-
TGTGCCAGCAGTGACGCTAATGAGCAGTTCTTC
CASSDANEQFF
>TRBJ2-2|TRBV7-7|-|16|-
TGTGCTAGCAGCTCGCCTCCCGGGGTGGGGACCGGGGAGCTGTTTTTT
CASSSPPGVGTGELFF
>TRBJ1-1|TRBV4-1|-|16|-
TGCGCCAGCAGCCAAGAACATTTCGGAGAGAACACTGAAGCTTTCTTT
CASSQEHFGENTEAFF
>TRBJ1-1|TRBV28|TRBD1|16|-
TGTGCCAGCAGTGACCGGGACAGGGGGCTCGGTACTGAAGCTTTCTTT
CASSDRDRGLGTEAFF
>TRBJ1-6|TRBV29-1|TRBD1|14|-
TGCAGCACGACAGGGATTACCTATAATTCACCCCTCCACTTT
CSTTGITYNSPLHF
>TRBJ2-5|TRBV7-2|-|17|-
TGTGCCAGCAGCTCGGGCACTAGAATCGGCGGGCAAGAGACCCAGTACTTC
CASSSGTRIGGQETQYF
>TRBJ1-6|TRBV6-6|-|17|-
TGTGCCAGCAGTTACTCGATTTTACAGTCGGTTAATTCACCCCTCCACTTT
CASSYSILQSVNSPLHF
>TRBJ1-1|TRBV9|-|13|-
TGTGCCAGCAGCGTAGAAGCAGAACAAGAAGCTTTCTTT
CASSVEAEQEAFF
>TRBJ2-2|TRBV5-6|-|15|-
TGTGCCAGCCATAGGGACACCGCGAACACCGGGGAGCTGTTTTTT
CASHRDTANTGELFF
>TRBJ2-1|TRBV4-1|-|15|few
TGCGCCAGCAGCCAAGATAGACCCCACTACAATGAGCAGTTCTTC
CASSQDRPHYNEQFF
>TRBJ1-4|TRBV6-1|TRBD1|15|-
TGTGCCAGCAGTGATCCGGGGACAGGGGGACTGGAACTGTTTTTT
CASSDPGTGGLELFF
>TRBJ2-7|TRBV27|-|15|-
TGTGCCAGCAGTTTCCATCCGGGCCAGTCCCCCGAGCAGTACTTC
CASSFHPGQSPEQYF
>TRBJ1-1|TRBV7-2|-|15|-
TGTGCCAGCAGCCCCGACAGAGCCATGAACACTGAAGCTTTCTTT
CASSPDRAMNTEAFF
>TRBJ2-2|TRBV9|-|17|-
TGTGCCAGCAGCGTAGATCGAGCGGCCGCGAACACCGGGGAGCTGTTTTTT
CASSVDRAAANTGELFF
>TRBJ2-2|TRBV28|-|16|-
TGTGCCAGCACCGACTACTGGGATGGAAGGACCGGGGAGCTGTTTTTT
CASTDYWDGRTGELFF
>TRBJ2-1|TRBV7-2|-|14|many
TGTGCCAGCAGCAAGGAGGGCGACTACAATGAGCAGTTCTTC
CASSKEGDYNEQFF
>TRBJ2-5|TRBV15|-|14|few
TGTGCCACCAGCCAACGGGACTTACAAGAGACCCAGTACTTC
CATSQRDLQETQYF
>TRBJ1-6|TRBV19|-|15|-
TGTGCCAGTAGTTTCTCCGGGCCTTATAATTCACCCCTCCACTTT
CASSFSGPYNSPLHF
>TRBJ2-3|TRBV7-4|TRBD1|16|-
TGTGCCAGCAGCTCCACAGGGGGCCCTAGCACAGATACGCAGTATTTT
CASSSTGGPSTDTQYF
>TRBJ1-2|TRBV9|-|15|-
TGTGCCAGCAGCGGCCATCCCGGGGAGAGCGGAGGCTACACCTTC
CASSGHPGESGGYTF
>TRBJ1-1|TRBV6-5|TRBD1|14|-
TGTGCCAGCAGTTTCTGGCAGGGGGCTACTGAAGCTTTCTTT
CASSFWQGATEAFF